These 2 T cell receptor beta chains share one sample of origin, sequenced in a study of blood T cell repertoires in COVID-19. Sequencing was performed with immunoSEQ multiplex PCR; in TCRdb, only in-frame clones are kept and a portion is missing. This sample carries 20,000 to 30,000 clones, about 91% of them seen once, and the ten largest clones take around 32%. Material for sequencing was peripheral blood. The receptors were gathered from a man aged 65 to 79 with active COVID-19.

The chain is built from TRBV7-3 and TRBJ2-3; TRBD2 aligns across 9 bases. Germline V gene sequence: CDR1 SGHTA, CDR2 FQGTGA. This CDR3 is built from 16 residues. After removal of 0 bases from V and 3 bases from J, the junction contained 4 bases not matched to a gene. The CDR3 DNA sequence: TGTGCCAGCAGCTTAACAGCGGGGGGCGGTACAGATACGCAGTATTTT. Protein sequence: CASSLTAGGGTDTQYF.

V gene TRBV6-2 or TRBV6-3 combines with J gene TRBJ2-1, with D possibly being TRBD1 (5 bases). CDR3 size: 14 residues. The V gene lost 4 bases and the J gene lost 4 bases, with 11 bases spanning the gap. Germline loops: CDR1 MNHEY, CDR2 SVGEGT. This chain's CDR3 is CASSWAQDYNEQFF. The CDR3 DNA follows: TGTGCCAGCAGTTGGGCACAGGATTACAATGAGCAGTTCTTC.